This TCR beta chain was profiled in a study of post-analysis software for immune sequencing data. General study findings and limits: In patients, roughly 5 TRBV segments were more frequent than in controls, with TRBV5-6, TRBV5-1 and TRBV20-1 among them. Significantly lower normalized Chao1 diversity was found in patients with multiple sclerosis relative to controls.

Every TCR beta cDNA library bore unique molecular identifiers. TCRdb reprocessed the PCR reads via MiXCR and lists one record per CDR3 protein. This sample has 380,000 or so distinct CDR3 sequences, with less than 35% found just once. This CDR3 is built from 13 residues. The germline gives CDR1 SQVTM, CDR2 ANQGSEA. Trimming removed 7 bases at V and 5 bases at J, with 17 bases between. Details on this clonotype: The target antigen is unknown.

The source is a girl aged 5-17 years with multiple sclerosis. The source material was blood. J is TRBJ1-1 and V is TRBV29-1; D might be TRBD1 (5 bases). The CDR3 spells CSAVPGGVTEAFF. The CDR3 coding sequence is TGCAGCGCCGTCCCCGGGGGTGTGACTGAAGCTTTCTTT.